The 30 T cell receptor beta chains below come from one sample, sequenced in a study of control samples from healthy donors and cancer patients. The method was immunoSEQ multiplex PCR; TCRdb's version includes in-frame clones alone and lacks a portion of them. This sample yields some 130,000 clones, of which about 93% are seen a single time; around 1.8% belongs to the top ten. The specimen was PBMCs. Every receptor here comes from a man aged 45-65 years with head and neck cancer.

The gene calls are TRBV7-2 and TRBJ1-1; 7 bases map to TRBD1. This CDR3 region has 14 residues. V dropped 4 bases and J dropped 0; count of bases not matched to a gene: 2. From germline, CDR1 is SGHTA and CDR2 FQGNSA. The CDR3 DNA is TGTGCCAGCAGCTCGACAGGGCTGAACACTGAAGCTTTCTTT. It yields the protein CASSSTGLNTEAFF.

CDR3 region: CASSFRGEQYF. CDR3 sequence (DNA): TGTGCCAGCAGTTTCCGAGGGGAGCAGTACTTC. The chain is built from TRBV27 and TRBJ2-7, with D possibly matching TRBD2 (5 bases). V shed 3 bases and J shed 7 bases, with 7 bases lying between them. The germline V gene has CDR1 MNHEY and CDR2 SMNVEV (reference sequence). This CDR3 has 11 residues.

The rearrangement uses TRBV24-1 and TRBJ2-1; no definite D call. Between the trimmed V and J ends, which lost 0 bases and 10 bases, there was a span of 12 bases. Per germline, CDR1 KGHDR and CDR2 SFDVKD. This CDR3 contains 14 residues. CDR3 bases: TGTGCCACCAGTGATTTGTTGTCCGGTGGGGAGCAGTTCTTC. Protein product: CATSDLLSGGEQFF.

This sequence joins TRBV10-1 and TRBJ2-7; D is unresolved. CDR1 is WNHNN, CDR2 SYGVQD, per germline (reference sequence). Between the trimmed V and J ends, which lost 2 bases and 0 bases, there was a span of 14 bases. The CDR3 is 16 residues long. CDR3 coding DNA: TGCGCCAGCAGTGAGATCCCCCGGGTTCTCTCCTACGAGCAGTACTTC. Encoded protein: CASSEIPRVLSYEQYF.

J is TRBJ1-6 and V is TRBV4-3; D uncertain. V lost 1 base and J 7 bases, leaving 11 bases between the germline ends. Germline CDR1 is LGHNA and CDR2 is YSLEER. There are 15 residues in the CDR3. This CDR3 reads CASSQAIQANSPLHF. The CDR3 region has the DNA TGCGCCAGCAGCCAAGCGATCCAGGCGAATTCACCCCTCCACTTT.

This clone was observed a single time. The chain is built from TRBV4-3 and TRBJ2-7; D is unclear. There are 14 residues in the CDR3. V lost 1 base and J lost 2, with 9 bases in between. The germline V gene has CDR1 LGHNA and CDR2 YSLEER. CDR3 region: CASSQGHKTYEQYF. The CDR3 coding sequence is TGCGCCAGCAGCCAAGGACACAAAACCTACGAGCAGTACTTC.

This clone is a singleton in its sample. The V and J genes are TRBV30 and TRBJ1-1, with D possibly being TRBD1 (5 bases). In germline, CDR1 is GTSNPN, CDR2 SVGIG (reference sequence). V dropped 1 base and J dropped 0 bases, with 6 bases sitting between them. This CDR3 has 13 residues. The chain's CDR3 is CAWSGQLNTEAFF. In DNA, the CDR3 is TGTGCCTGGAGTGGACAGCTGAACACTGAAGCTTTCTTT.

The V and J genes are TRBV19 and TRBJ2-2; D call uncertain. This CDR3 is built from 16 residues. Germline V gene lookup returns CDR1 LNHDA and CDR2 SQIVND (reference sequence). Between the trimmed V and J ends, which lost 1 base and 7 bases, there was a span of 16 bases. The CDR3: CASSIAAASFGGELFF. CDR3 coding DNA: TGTGCCAGTAGTATAGCCGCGGCTTCTTTCGGCGGGGAGCTGTTTTTT.

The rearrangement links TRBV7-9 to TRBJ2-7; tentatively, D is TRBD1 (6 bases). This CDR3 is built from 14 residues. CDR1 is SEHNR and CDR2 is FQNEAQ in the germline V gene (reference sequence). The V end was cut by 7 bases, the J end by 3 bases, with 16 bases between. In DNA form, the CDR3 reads TGTGCCAGCAAGGGGGAAGGAAGCGGCTACGAGCAGTACTTC. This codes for CASKGEGSGYEQYF.

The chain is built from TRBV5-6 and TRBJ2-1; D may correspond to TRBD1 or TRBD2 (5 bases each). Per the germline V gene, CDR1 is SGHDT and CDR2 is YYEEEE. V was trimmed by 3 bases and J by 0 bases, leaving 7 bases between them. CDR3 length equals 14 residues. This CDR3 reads CASSSGLSYNEQFF. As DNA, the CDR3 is TGTGCCAGCAGCTCGGGGCTCTCCTACAATGAGCAGTTCTTC.

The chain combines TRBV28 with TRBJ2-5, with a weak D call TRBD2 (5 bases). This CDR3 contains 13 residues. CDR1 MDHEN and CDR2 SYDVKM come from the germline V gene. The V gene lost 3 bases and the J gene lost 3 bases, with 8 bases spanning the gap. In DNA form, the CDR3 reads TGTGCCAGCAGTTTGCGGGCGAAAGAGACCCAGTACTTC. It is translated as CASSLRAKETQYF.

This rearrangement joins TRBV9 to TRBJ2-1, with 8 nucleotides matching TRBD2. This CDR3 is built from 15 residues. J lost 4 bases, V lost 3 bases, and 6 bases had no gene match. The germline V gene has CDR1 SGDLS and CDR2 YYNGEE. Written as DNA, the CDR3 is TGTGCCAGCAGCGCGGGGGGGACTAGGTACAATGAGCAGTTCTTC. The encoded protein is CASSAGGTRYNEQFF.

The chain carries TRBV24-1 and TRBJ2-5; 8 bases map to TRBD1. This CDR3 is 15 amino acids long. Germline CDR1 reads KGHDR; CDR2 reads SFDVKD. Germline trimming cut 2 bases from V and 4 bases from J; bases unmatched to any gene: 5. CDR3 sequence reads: CATSDSDRGTETQYF. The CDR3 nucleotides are TGTGCCACCAGTGATTCCGACAGGGGCACAGAGACCCAGTACTTC.

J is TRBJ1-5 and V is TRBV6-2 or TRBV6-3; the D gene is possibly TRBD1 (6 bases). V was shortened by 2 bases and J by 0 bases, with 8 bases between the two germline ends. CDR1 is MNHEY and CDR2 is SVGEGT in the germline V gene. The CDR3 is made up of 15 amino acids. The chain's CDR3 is CASSYEQGSNQPQHF. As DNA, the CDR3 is TGTGCCAGCAGTTACGAACAGGGTAGCAATCAGCCCCAGCATTTT.

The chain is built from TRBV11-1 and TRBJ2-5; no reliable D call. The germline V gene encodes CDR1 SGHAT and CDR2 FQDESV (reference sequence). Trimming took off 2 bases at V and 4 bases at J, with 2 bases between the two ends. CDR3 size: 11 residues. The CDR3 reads CASSLSETQYF. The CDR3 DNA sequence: TGTGCCAGCAGCTTATCAGAGACCCAGTACTTC.

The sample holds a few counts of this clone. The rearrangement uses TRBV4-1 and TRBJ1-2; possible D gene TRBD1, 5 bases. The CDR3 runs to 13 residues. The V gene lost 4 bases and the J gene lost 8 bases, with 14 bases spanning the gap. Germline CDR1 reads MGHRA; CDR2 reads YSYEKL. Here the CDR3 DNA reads TGCGCCAGCAGCCCGAACCCCCGACAGGGCTACACCTTC. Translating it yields CASSPNPRQGYTF.

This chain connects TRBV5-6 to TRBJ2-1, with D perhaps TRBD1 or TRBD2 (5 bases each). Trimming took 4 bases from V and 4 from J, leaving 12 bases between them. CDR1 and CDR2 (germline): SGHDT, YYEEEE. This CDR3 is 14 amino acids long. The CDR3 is CASSHGTLYNEQFF. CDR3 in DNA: TGTGCCAGCAGCCATGGGACCCTTTACAATGAGCAGTTCTTC. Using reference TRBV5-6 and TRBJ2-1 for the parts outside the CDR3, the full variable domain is DAGVTQSPTHLIKTRGQQVTLRCSPKSGHDTVSWYQQALGQGPQFIFQYYEEEERQRGNFPDRFSGHQFPNYSSELNVNALLLGDSALYLCASSHGTLYNEQFFGPGTRLTVL.

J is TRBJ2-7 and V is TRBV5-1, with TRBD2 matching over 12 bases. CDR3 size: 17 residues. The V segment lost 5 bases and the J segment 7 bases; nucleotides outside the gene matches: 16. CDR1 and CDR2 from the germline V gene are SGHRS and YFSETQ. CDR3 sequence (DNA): TGCGCCAGCAGTAAAACAGGGGACGCGACTAGCGGGGGTGAGCAGTACTTC. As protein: CASSKTGDATSGGEQYF.

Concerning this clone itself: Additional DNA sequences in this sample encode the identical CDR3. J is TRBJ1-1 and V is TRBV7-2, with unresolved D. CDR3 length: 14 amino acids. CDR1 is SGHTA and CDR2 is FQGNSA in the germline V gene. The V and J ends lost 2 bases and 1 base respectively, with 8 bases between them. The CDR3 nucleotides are TGTGCCAGCAGCTTAAGCCAAGGGAACACTGAAGCTTTCTTT. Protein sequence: CASSLSQGNTEAFF.

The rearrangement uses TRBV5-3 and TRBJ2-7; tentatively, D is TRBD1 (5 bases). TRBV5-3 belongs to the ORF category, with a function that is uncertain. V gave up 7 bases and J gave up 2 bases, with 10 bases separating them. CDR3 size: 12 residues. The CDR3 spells CARGWGPYEQYF. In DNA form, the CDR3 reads TGTGCCAGAGGGTGGGGCCCCTACGAGCAGTACTTC.

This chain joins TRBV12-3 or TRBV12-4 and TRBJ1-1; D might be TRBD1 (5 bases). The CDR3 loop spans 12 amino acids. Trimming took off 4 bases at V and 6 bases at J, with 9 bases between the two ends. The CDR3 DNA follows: TGTGCCAGCAGTTCAGGGTTCGCTGAAGCTTTCTTT. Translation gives CASSSGFAEAFF.

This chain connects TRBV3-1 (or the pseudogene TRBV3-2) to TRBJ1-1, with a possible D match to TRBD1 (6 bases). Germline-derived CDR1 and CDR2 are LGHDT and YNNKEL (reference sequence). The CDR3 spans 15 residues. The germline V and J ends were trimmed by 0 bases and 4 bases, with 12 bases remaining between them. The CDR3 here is CASSQDMRGSTEAFF. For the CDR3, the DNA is TGTGCCAGCAGCCAAGATATGAGGGGGAGCACTGAAGCTTTCTTT.

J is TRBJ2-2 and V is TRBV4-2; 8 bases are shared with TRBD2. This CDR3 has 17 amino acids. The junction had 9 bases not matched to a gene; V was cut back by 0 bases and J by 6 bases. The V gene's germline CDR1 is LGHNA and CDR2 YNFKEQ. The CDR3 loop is CASSQDRGGSVAGELFF. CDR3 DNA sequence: TGTGCCAGCAGCCAAGATCGCGGGGGGAGTGTAGCCGGGGAGCTGTTTTTT.

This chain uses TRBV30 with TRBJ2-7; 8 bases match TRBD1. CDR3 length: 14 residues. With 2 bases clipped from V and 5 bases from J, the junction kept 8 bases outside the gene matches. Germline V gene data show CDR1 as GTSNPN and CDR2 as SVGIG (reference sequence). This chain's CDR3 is CAWSTGTGGHEQYF. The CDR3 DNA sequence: TGTGCCTGGAGTACCGGGACAGGTGGCCACGAGCAGTACTTC. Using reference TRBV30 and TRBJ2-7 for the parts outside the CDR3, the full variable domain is SQTIHQWPATLVQPVGSPLSLECTVEGTSNPNLYWYRQAAGRGLQLLFYSVGIGQISSEVPQNLSASRPQDRQFILSSKKLLLSDSGFYLCAWSTGTGGHEQYFGPGTRLTVT.

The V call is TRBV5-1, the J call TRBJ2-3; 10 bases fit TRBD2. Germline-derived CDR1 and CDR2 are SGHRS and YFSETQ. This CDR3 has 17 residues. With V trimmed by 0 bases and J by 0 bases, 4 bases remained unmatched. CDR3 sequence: CASSLGAAGGSTDTQYF. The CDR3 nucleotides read TGCGCCAGCAGCTTGGGGGCAGCGGGGGGGAGCACAGATACGCAGTATTTT. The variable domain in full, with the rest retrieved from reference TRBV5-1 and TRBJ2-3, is KAGVTQTPRYLIKTRGQQVTLSCSPISGHRSVSWYQQTPGQGLQFLFEYFSETQRNKGNFPGRFSGRQFSNSRSEMNVSTLELGDSALYLCASSLGAAGGSTDTQYFGPGTRLTVL.

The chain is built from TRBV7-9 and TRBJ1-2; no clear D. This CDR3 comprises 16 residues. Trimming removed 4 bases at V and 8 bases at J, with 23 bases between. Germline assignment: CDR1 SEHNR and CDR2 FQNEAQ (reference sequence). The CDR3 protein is CASSSSLFRLGSGYTF. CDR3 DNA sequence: TGTGCCAGCAGCTCGAGCCTGTTTAGACTGGGGTCCGGCTACACCTTC.

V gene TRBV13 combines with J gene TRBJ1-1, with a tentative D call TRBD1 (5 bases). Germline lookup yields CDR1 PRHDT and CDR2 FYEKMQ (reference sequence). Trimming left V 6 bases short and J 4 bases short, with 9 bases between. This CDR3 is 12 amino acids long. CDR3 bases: TGTGCCAGCAGGAGGGGCGGCACTGAAGCTTTCTTT. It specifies CASRRGGTEAFF.

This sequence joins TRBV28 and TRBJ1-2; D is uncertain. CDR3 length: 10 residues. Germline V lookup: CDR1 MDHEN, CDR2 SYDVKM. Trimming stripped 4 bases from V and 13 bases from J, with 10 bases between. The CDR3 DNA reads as TGTGCCAGCAGTTCCACGTCTCTCACCTTC. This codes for CASSSTSLTF.

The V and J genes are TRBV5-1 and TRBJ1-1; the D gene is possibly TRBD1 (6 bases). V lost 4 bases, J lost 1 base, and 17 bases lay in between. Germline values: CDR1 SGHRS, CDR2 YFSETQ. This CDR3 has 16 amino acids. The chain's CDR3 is CASSTGTPRGNTEAFF. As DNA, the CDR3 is TGCGCCAGCAGCACCGGGACACCTAGAGGGAACACTGAAGCTTTCTTT.

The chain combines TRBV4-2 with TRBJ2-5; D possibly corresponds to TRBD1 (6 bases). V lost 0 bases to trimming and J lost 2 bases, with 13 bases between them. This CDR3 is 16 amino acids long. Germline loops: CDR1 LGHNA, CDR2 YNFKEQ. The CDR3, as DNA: TGTGCCAGCAGCCAAGATGGCGGCAGGGGTCAAGAGACCCAGTACTTC. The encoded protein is CASSQDGGRGQETQYF.